Each of the 31 T cell receptor beta chains below was sequenced from the same sample in a study of glioma-infiltrating T cells. The iRepertoire nested amplicon-rescue multiplex PCR amplified TCR alpha and beta CDR3s from RNA. MiXCR was run by TCRdb on the multiplex PCR reads, yielding one entry per CDR3 protein. The data contain 12,000 or so distinct CDR3 sequences, roughly 29% of them singletons. The source material was glioma tissue, nonneoplastic brain tissue, or PBMCs (not recorded which). The receptors stem from a human donor with low-grade glioma or glioblastoma, undergoing nonglioma brain surgery, or in good health (not recorded which).

This clonotype appeared a few times. J is TRBJ1-3 and V is TRBV28; 7 bases align to TRBD1. V trimming: 6 bases; J trimming: 0 bases; junction bases outside the gene matches: 5. The CDR3 is made up of 15 amino acids. Germline CDR1 MDHEN, CDR2 SYDVKM. In nucleotides, the CDR3 is TGTGCCAGCAGCCCCGGGACAGTCTCTGGAAACACCATATATTTT. Translation: CASSPGTVSGNTIYF. Complete variable domain (other parts from reference TRBV28 and TRBJ1-3): DVKVTQSSRYLVKRTGEKVFLECVQDMDHENMFWYRQDPGLGLRLIYFSYDVKMKEKGDIPEGYSVSREKKERFSLILESASTNQTSMYLCASSPGTVSGNTIYFGEGSWLTVV.

This clonotype was recorded at least ten times. The chain links TRBV6-4 to TRBJ2-3, with D possibly matching TRBD1 (6 bases). Germline-derived CDR1 and CDR2 are MRHNA and SNTAGT. V was shortened by 3 bases and J by 2 bases, with 9 bases between the two germline ends. CDR3 length: 14 residues. For the CDR3, the DNA is TGTGCCAGCAGTGAAACAGGGTCCACAGATACGCAGTATTTT. Protein sequence: CASSETGSTDTQYF.

The J gene is TRBJ2-7, the V gene TRBV3-1; 10 bases agree with TRBD2. The trim removed 4 bases at V and 4 bases at J, leaving 10 bases unmatched. The germline V gene encodes CDR1 LGHDT and CDR2 YNNKEL (reference sequence). The CDR3 consists of 16 residues. The CDR3 sequence is CASSPGSLAGKYEQYF. CDR3 DNA: TGTGCCAGCAGCCCTGGATCACTAGCGGGAAAATACGAGCAGTACTTC.

By share, this clonotype ranks as medium-sized. The rearrangement links TRBV12-3 or TRBV12-4 to TRBJ1-5; TRBD1 might be the D (5 bases). Trimming left V 5 bases short and J 7 bases short, with 18 bases between. This CDR3 contains 15 residues. CDR3 in DNA: TGTGCCAGCAGTCCATCCCCCAGGGTTTTCCAGCCCCAGCATTTT. Translation: CASSPSPRVFQPQHF.

As concerns this clonotype: The conserved closing phenylalanine or tryptophan is absent in this CDR3, likely reflecting a read error. Because the CDR3's place on the DNA is in doubt, the DNA is left out and the CDR3 is given as listed by TCRdb. V gene TRBV6-2 or TRBV6-3 combines with J gene TRBJ2-1; TRBD1 is the table's D call and was not checked against the DNA. Germline CDR1 reads MNHEY; CDR2 reads SVGEGT. The CDR3 region is 13 residues in length, termini included. CDR3 sequence reads: CAISYRMGEEEFS.

Concerning this clonotype itself: This may arise from a read error, as a much more abundant clone is one base away. The rearrangement joins TRBV20-1 to TRBJ2-1; 10 bases agree with TRBD1. The CDR3 extends over 17 amino acids. Trimming took 5 bases from V and 8 from J; bases not matched to a gene: 18. Germline CDR1 DFQATT, CDR2 SNEGSKA (reference sequence). The CDR3 reads CSALPRTGGFGSDEQFF. As DNA, the CDR3 is TGCAGTGCTCTGCCGCGGACAGGGGGGTTTGGTAGCGATGAGCAGTTCTTC.

CDR3 coding DNA: TGTGCCAGCAGTTATTATTCACCAGGGTTAGCGCAGTACTTC. Translation: CASSYYSPGLAQYF. The chain combines TRBV7-3 with TRBJ2-7, with D possibly TRBD1 on 5 matching bases. The germline V gene has CDR1 SGHTA and CDR2 FQGTGA. V was cut by 6 bases and J by 9 bases, with 21 bases left in between. The CDR3 is made up of 14 amino acids.

As concerns this clonotype: At one end, the junction sequence differs from germline, possibly due to a read error. The gene calls are TRBV6-2 or TRBV6-3 and TRBJ2-3; TRBD2 matches 9 bases. There are 13 residues in the CDR3. Germline lookup yields CDR1 MNHEY and CDR2 SVGEGT. The CDR3 sequence is CASRTSATDTQYF. The CDR3 nucleotides read TGCGCCAGCAGGACTAGCGCCACAGATACGCAGTATTTT.

Concerning this clonotype itself: An end of the junction does not agree with germline; a read error may underlie this. This chain uses TRBV12-3 or TRBV12-4 with TRBJ1-4, with TRBD1 matching over 7 bases. The CDR3 contains 15 residues. This CDR3 reads CASSLAGTENGKLFF. CDR3 DNA sequence: TGTGCCAGCAGTTTAGCAGGGACAGAGAATGGAAAACTGTTTTTT.

This clonotype appeared many times. The chain carries TRBV20-1 and TRBJ2-3, with 9 bases identical to TRBD2. V shed 3 bases, J shed 4 bases, and the junction held 5 bases outside the gene matches. The CDR3 extends over 14 amino acids. Germline loops: CDR1 DFQATT, CDR2 SNEGSKA (reference sequence). The CDR3 DNA reads as TGCAGTGCTAGGGGAACTAGCGGGTCAGATACGCAGTATTTT. Translation: CSARGTSGSDTQYF.

V gene TRBV2 combines with J gene TRBJ2-1, with D possibly being TRBD1 (5 bases). Germline values: CDR1 SNHLY, CDR2 FYNNEI. Trimming removed 3 bases from V and 8 bases from J, with 14 bases in between. The CDR3 runs 14 residues. The CDR3 is CASSDRAVADEQFF. CDR3 nucleotides: TGTGCCAGCAGTGACAGGGCGGTGGCCGATGAGCAGTTCTTC. The complete variable domain, with remaining parts taken from reference TRBV2 and TRBJ2-1, reads EPEVTQTPSHQVTQMGQEVILRCVPISNHLYFYWYRQILGQKVEFLVSFYNNEISEKSEIFDDQFSVERPDGSNFTLKIRSTKLEDSAMYFCASSDRAVADEQFFGPGTRLTVL.

The chain joins TRBV28 to TRBJ2-3, with D perhaps TRBD2 (6 bases). In germline, CDR1 is MDHEN, CDR2 SYDVKM. The CDR3 extends over 11 amino acids. Trimming removed 5 bases from V and 10 bases from J, with 10 bases in between. In DNA form, the CDR3 reads TGTGCCAGCAGTGAGACGGGGGCGCAGTATTTT. Translated, it gives CASSETGAQYF.

This chain links TRBV19 with TRBJ2-1; weak D call: TRBD1 (6 bases). V lost 3 bases to trimming and J lost 2 bases, with 20 bases between them. The germline V gene encodes CDR1 LNHDA and CDR2 SQIVND (reference sequence). There are 18 residues in the CDR3. The CDR3 DNA sequence: TGTGCCAGTAGTATCCCCGGTACAGGGCCTACCCCCTACAATGAGCAGTTCTTC. Amino acid sequence: CASSIPGTGPTPYNEQFF. Drawing the rest from reference TRBV19 and TRBJ2-1, the complete variable domain is DGGITQSPKYLFRKEGQNVTLSCEQNLNHDAMYWYRQDPGQGLRLIYYSQIVNDFQKGDIAEGYSVSREKKESFPLTVTSAQKNPTAFYLCASSIPGTGPTPYNEQFFGPGTRLTVL.

In the case of this clonotype: A single base separates this from a much larger clone, so it may be a read error. The chain employs TRBV10-3 and TRBJ1-1; no clear D gene. V was trimmed by 0 bases and J by 4 bases, leaving 12 bases between them. CDR3 length: 15 residues. Germline CDR1 and CDR2: ENHRY and SYGVKD. The CDR3 region has the DNA TGTGCCATCAGTGAGTCACGACGGTATGGCACTGAAGCTTTCTTT. Its protein product is CAISESRRYGTEAFF.

The gene calls are TRBV2 and TRBJ2-5; D is unresolved. This CDR3 has 16 amino acids. CDR1 is SNHLY and CDR2 is FYNNEI in the germline V gene. V was cut by 4 bases and J by 1 base, with 16 bases left in between. The CDR3 is CASSGSLRQTQETQYF. CDR3 nucleotides: TGTGCCAGCAGTGGTTCCCTAAGGCAGACCCAAGAGACCCAGTACTTC.

This clonotype was seen many times. This rearrangement joins TRBV28 to TRBJ1-5; D might be TRBD1 (5 bases). Germline V CDR1 and CDR2: MDHEN, SYDVKM. The CDR3 runs to 16 residues. The germline V and J ends were trimmed by 5 bases and 0 bases, with 14 bases remaining between them. This CDR3 is CASSTWTLYSNQPQHF. For the CDR3, the DNA is TGTGCCAGCAGTACCTGGACACTTTATAGCAATCAGCCCCAGCATTTT. The full variable domain, its missing parts supplied by reference TRBV28 and TRBJ1-5, is DVKVTQSSRYLVKRTGEKVFLECVQDMDHENMFWYRQDPGLGLRLIYFSYDVKMKEKGDIPEGYSVSREKKERFSLILESASTNQTSMYLCASSTWTLYSNQPQHFGDGTRLSIL.

By share, this clonotype ranks as medium-sized. The chain combines TRBV6-1 with TRBJ1-6, with D unresolved. The CDR3 has 14 residues. Looked up from germline, CDR1 is MNHNS and CDR2 is SASEGT. The germline V and J ends were trimmed by 1 base and 2 bases, with 3 bases remaining between them. CDR3 in DNA: TGTGCCAGCAGTGAAGGGACCTATAATTCACCCCTCCACTTT. Amino acid sequence: CASSEGTYNSPLHF.

The V and J genes are TRBV11-2 and TRBJ2-7; D gene unclear. Per germline, CDR1 SGHAT and CDR2 FQNNGV. This CDR3 is 12 amino acids long. V was trimmed by 6 bases and J by 3 bases, leaving 9 bases between them. The chain's CDR3 is CASSLLGYEQYF. The CDR3, as DNA: TGTGCCAGCAGTTTGTTGGGCTACGAGCAGTACTTC.

This clonotype was seen repeatedly, ten times or more. The chain has TRBV6-1 and TRBJ2-7; D remains ambiguous. Germline CDR1 reads MNHNS; CDR2 reads SASEGT. This CDR3 contains 11 residues. Deletions cut 6 bases from V and 3 bases from J, with 6 bases between. The CDR3 DNA reads as TGTGCCAGCAGAGAGAACTACGAGCAGTACTTC. Protein sequence: CASRENYEQYF.

This clonotype has just a few counts. The J gene is TRBJ2-7, the V gene TRBV2, with D unresolved. V was cut by 3 bases and J by 4 bases, with 7 bases left in between. This CDR3 is built from 12 residues. Germline V lookup: CDR1 SNHLY, CDR2 FYNNEI. CDR3 amino acids: CASSDFVYEQYF. The CDR3 coding sequence is TGTGCCAGCAGTGACTTCGTGTACGAGCAGTACTTC.

About this clonotype: Since a much larger clone is just one base distant, this may be a read error. The chain joins TRBV6-4 to TRBJ2-2; no clear D. CDR1 and CDR2 from the germline V gene are MRHNA and SNTAGT. This CDR3 contains 13 residues. The CDR3: CANSDSSTGELFF. Here the CDR3 DNA reads TGTGCCAACAGTGACTCGAGCACCGGGGAGCTGTTTTTT.

Sample share makes this clonotype medium-sized (0.01 to 0.1%). The V call is TRBV25-1, the J call TRBJ2-4; D is undetermined. Looked up from germline, CDR1 is MGHDK and CDR2 is SYGVNS. This CDR3 is built from 11 residues. With 2 bases removed from V and 15 bases from J, the gap between germline ends came to 11 bases. CDR3 sequence reads: CASSEESRSYF. CDR3 sequence (DNA): TGTGCCAGCAGTGAAGAGAGCCGTTCGTACTTC.

This chain connects TRBV2 to TRBJ1-1; D gene ambiguous. From germline, CDR1 is SNHLY and CDR2 FYNNEI. The germline V and J ends were trimmed by 2 bases and 2 bases, with 6 bases remaining between them. The CDR3 runs to 13 residues. In DNA, the CDR3 is TGTGCCAGCAGTGAATGGGAAAACACTGAAGCTTTCTTT. This gives the protein CASSEWENTEAFF.

This clonotype was picked up many times. The CDR3 here is CASSETGITDTQYF. The DNA for the CDR3 is TGTGCCAGCAGTGAGACAGGGATCACAGATACGCAGTATTTT. V usage is TRBV6-4 and J usage is TRBJ2-3; TRBD1 matches 7 bases. From germline, CDR1 is MRHNA and CDR2 SNTAGT. This CDR3 has 14 residues. The junction had 2 bases not matched to a gene; V was cut back by 3 bases and J by 2 bases.

This clonotype was seen repeatedly, ten times or more. The J gene is TRBJ1-1, the V gene TRBV24-1; a possible D gene is TRBD1 (5 bases). The V gene's germline CDR1 is KGHDR and CDR2 SFDVKD. Trimming stripped 2 bases from V and 4 bases from J, with 13 bases between. CDR3 length: 15 residues. CDR3 in amino acids: CATSDSDGGGTEAFF. The CDR3 DNA follows: TGTGCCACCAGTGATTCGGACGGCGGGGGCACTGAAGCTTTCTTT.

Points on this clonotype: A junction boundary mismatches the germline segment, possibly from a read error. For the CDR3, the DNA is TGTGCCAGCAGCTTACGTTCCGGGACACCACTTTACTTC. Translating it yields CASSLRSGTPLYF. V usage is TRBV11-2 and J usage is TRBJ1-2; perhaps TRBD1 as D (6 bases). Germline V gene sequence: CDR1 SGHAT, CDR2 FQNNGV. This CDR3 is built from 13 residues. The variable domain in full, with the rest retrieved from reference TRBV11-2 and TRBJ1-2, is EAGVAQSPRYKIIEKRQSVAFWCNPISGHATLYWYQQILGQGPKLLIQFQNNGVVDDSQLPKDRFSAERLKGVDSTLKIQPAKLEDSAVYLCASSLRSGTPLYFGSGTRLTVV.

This clonotype was seen at least ten times. The genes are TRBV27 and TRBJ1-1, with D hard to call. V lost 6 bases and J 0 bases, leaving 14 bases between the germline ends. Germline assignment: CDR1 MNHEY and CDR2 SMNVEV (reference sequence). This CDR3 contains 15 residues. CDR3 coding DNA: TGTGCCAGCAGCAAAAGGAGAGACATGAACACTGAAGCTTTCTTT. Its translation is CASSKRRDMNTEAFF.

A word on this clonotype: A much larger clonotype is one base distant, so this may be a read error. V and J are TRBV3-1 and TRBJ2-1, with 9 bases matching TRBD2. Trimming at V came to 3 bases and at J to 9 bases, leaving 12 bases not matched to a gene. CDR3 size: 16 residues. CDR1 and CDR2 (germline): LGHDT, YNNKEL (reference sequence). The CDR3 loop is CASSHQLAGSLCEQFF. In nucleotides, the CDR3 is TGTGCCAGCAGCCACCAGCTAGCGGGAAGCCTCTGTGAGCAGTTCTTC.

As to this clonotype: The DNA is omitted, as the CDR3 cannot be located on it reliably, and the CDR3 follows TCRdb's listing. The genes are TRBV3-1 and TRBJ2-1; TRBD2 was called by the table and not checked on the DNA. Germline values: CDR1 LGHDT, CDR2 YNNKEL (reference sequence). The CDR3 length is 16 residues, termini included. This CDR3 is CASSQDLVGSGSEEFF.

In this sample, this clonotype is medium-sized (0.01 to 0.1%). The chain couples TRBV20-1 to TRBJ2-7, with D perhaps TRBD1 (5 bases). There are 12 residues in the CDR3. Germline loops: CDR1 DFQATT, CDR2 SNEGSKA (reference sequence). V gave up 6 bases and J gave up 3 bases, with 12 bases separating them. The chain's CDR3 is CSAEDNLYEQYF. The CDR3 coding sequence is TGCAGTGCAGAGGACAACCTCTACGAGCAGTACTTC.

The rearrangement links TRBV7-2 to TRBJ2-2, with D unclear. Per germline, CDR1 SGHTA and CDR2 FQGNSA. The V end was cut by 1 base, the J end by 7 bases, with 13 bases between. The CDR3 extends over 15 amino acids. The CDR3: CASSLEVGGSGELFF. Written as DNA, the CDR3 is TGTGCCAGCAGCTTAGAAGTCGGTGGAAGCGGGGAGCTGTTTTTT.